These 23 T cell receptor beta chains were sequenced from one sample in a study of graft-versus-host responses after intestinal transplantation. The protocol was immunoSEQ multiplex PCR, while the TCRdb copy is restricted to in-frame clones and leaves out a portion. The table includes several thousand clones, roughly 85% detected once. To release intraepithelial and lamina propria lymphocytes, the graft tissue was processed. Here the sequenced sample was ileum tissue, taken 307 days after intestinal transplant. These receptors all come from a human patient who received an intestinal transplant, so some T cells may come from the graft donor.

The V and J genes are TRBV18 and TRBJ1-3; a possible D gene is TRBD1 (6 bases). The V gene's germline CDR1 is KGHSH and CDR2 LQKENI. V shed 3 bases and J shed 1 base, with 7 bases lying between them. CDR3 length: 14 amino acids. For the CDR3, the DNA is TGTGCCAGCTCACCCGACAGGTCTGGAAACACCATATATTTT. It encodes CASSPDRSGNTIYF.

The CDR3 region has the DNA TGTGCCAGTAGTTACAGGGTCCGGCCCCAGCATTTT. It is translated as CASSYRVRPQHF. This rearrangement joins TRBV19 to TRBJ1-5; maybe TRBD1 (6 bases). The CDR3 is 12 amino acids. Trimming stripped 5 bases from V and 9 bases from J, with 11 bases between. Germline values: CDR1 LNHDA, CDR2 SQIVND (reference sequence).

The chain recombines TRBV5-1 with TRBJ1-1, with a tentative D call TRBD1 (5 bases). V shed 0 bases and J shed 4 bases, with 16 bases lying between them. The length of the CDR3 is 16 residues. Germline-derived CDR1 and CDR2 are SGHRS and YFSETQ. Here the CDR3 reads CASSLARAFGSTEAFF. In nucleotides, the CDR3 is TGCGCCAGCAGCTTGGCCAGGGCTTTTGGGAGCACTGAAGCTTTCTTT.

V is TRBV6-1 and J is TRBJ2-7; 9 bases agree with TRBD1. With V trimmed by 2 bases and J by 5 bases, 7 bases remained unmatched. Germline CDR1 reads MNHNS; CDR2 reads SASEGT. This CDR3 has 15 amino acids. The CDR3: CASSEQGTGSNEQYF. CDR3 sequence (DNA): TGTGCCAGCAGTGAACAAGGGACAGGGAGCAACGAGCAGTACTTC.

This sequence joins TRBV4-1 and TRBJ1-1, with 8 bases identical to TRBD1. This CDR3 has 16 residues. Germline CDR1 is MGHRA and CDR2 is YSYEKL. J was trimmed by 3 bases and V by 4 bases; bases with no gene match: 10. The CDR3 loop is CASSLFPDRGYTEAFF. The CDR3 nucleotides read TGCGCCAGCAGCCTCTTCCCCGACAGGGGATACACTGAAGCTTTCTTT.

The chain recombines TRBV6-5 with TRBJ1-1; TRBD1 matches 8 bases. The CDR3 length is 15 residues. Germline V gene data show CDR1 as MNHEY and CDR2 as SVGAGI. The junction had 7 bases not matched to a gene; V was cut back by 6 bases and J by 1 base. CDR3 bases: TGTGCCAGCAGCCCTCGGCAGGGGGCGAACACTGAAGCTTTCTTT. This gives the protein CASSPRQGANTEAFF.

The chain is built from TRBV6-1 and TRBJ1-1; D call uncertain. This CDR3 spans 11 amino acids. Trimming shortened V by 9 bases and J by 7 bases, and 12 bases separated the two germline ends. Looked up from germline, CDR1 is MNHNS and CDR2 is SASEGT. The CDR3 loop is CASSQTLEAFF. The CDR3 coding sequence is TGTGCCAGTTCTCAGACACTTGAAGCTTTCTTT.

This clone has just one count. CDR3 nucleotide sequence: TGTGCCAGCAGCAAACAGCCTAGCCGAACAAGCACAGATACGCAGTATTTT. It yields the protein CASSKQPSRTSTDTQYF. The V gene is TRBV21-1, the J gene TRBJ2-3; the D call in the table, TRBD2, was not verified against the DNA. TRBV21-1 is described as a pseudogene. This CDR3 contains 17 residues.

V usage is TRBV5-1 and J usage is TRBJ2-3, with D perhaps matching TRBD2 (6 bases). V was cut by 1 base and J by 2 bases, with 14 bases left in between. CDR1 and CDR2 (germline): SGHRS, YFSETQ. CDR3 length: 16 residues. CDR3 loop: CASSLLGSGNTDTQYF. The CDR3 DNA sequence: TGCGCCAGCAGCTTGTTAGGTAGCGGCAACACAGATACGCAGTATTTT.

The CDR3 region has the DNA TGTGCCAGCAGCTCCCTCGGGGGCAATGGCTACACCTTC. Translation gives CASSSLGGNGYTF. The chain links TRBV7-9 to TRBJ1-2; TRBD1 is a possible D gene (6 bases). V was pared by 4 bases and J by 6 bases, with 12 bases between. This CDR3 is built from 13 residues. Germline V gene data show CDR1 as SEHNR and CDR2 as FQNEAQ (reference sequence).

The chain has TRBV10-2 and TRBJ2-7; D gene uncertain. The V end lost 1 base, the J end lost 3 bases, and 1 base lay between the germline ends. Per germline, CDR1 WSHSY and CDR2 SAAADI. CDR3 length equals 11 residues. The CDR3 region is CASSEYYEQYF. The DNA for the CDR3 is TGCGCCAGCAGTGAGTACTACGAGCAGTACTTC.

Turning to this clone: As the CDR3 is not closed by the conserved phenylalanine or tryptophan, this likely results from a read error. The chain has TRBV7-3 and TRBJ1-1, with 8 positions matching TRBD1. The CDR3 runs 14 residues. Germline V gene sequence: CDR1 SGHTA, CDR2 FQGTGA. Trimming cost V 5 bases and J 5 bases; bases outside gene matches: 7. The chain's CDR3 is CASSATGGGTEAFC. In DNA, the CDR3 is TGTGCCAGCAGCGCCACAGGGGGAGGGACTGAAGCTTTCTGT.

V usage is TRBV18 and J usage is TRBJ2-3; 8 nucleotides align to TRBD2. Trimming took 2 bases from V and 3 from J; bases not matched to a gene: 19. The CDR3 is 20 amino acids. From germline, CDR1 is KGHSH and CDR2 LQKENI. The CDR3 DNA reads as TGTGCCAGCTCACCAATCTCTTGGGGGACGGGGGGGCCAAGAACAGATACGCAGTATTTT. Amino acids: CASSPISWGTGGPRTDTQYF. The whole variable domain, filled in from reference TRBV18 and TRBJ2-3, reads NAGVMQNPRHLVRRRGQEARLRCSPMKGHSHVYWYRQLPEEGLKFMVYLQKENIIDESGMPKERFSAEFPKEGPSILRIQQVVRGDSAAYFCASSPISWGTGGPRTDTQYFGPGTRLTVL.

CDR3 sequence (DNA): TGTGCCAGCAGGGGGGGAGCCGGGGAGCTGTTTTTT. Translated, it gives CASRGGAGELFF. The chain is built from TRBV2 and TRBJ2-2, with D possibly matching TRBD2 (6 bases). The V end lost 6 bases, the J end lost 6 bases, and 8 bases lay between the germline ends. The CDR3 totals 12 residues. Germline CDR1 and CDR2: SNHLY and FYNNEI. The entire variable domain, with the rest obtained from reference TRBV2 and TRBJ2-2, is as follows: EPEVTQTPSHQVTQMGQEVILRCVPISNHLYFYWYRQILGQKVEFLVSFYNNEISEKSEIFDDQFSVERPDGSNFTLKIRSTKLEDSAMYFCASRGGAGELFFGEGSRLTVL.

This sequence joins TRBV7-9 and TRBJ2-5; maybe TRBD1 (6 bases). Trimming took 5 bases from V and 5 from J, leaving 15 bases between them. Germline V gene lookup returns CDR1 SEHNR and CDR2 FQNEAQ (reference sequence). The CDR3 has 14 amino acids. CDR3 coding DNA: TGTGCCAGCAGCCACCGGGACATAGGGGAGACCCAGTACTTC. This codes for CASSHRDIGETQYF.

The chain employs TRBV9 and TRBJ2-5; 11 nucleotides agree with TRBD2. Losses at the gene ends were 4 bases for V and 1 base for J; bases not matched to a gene: 3. Germline CDR1 is SGDLS and CDR2 is YYNGEE. There are 15 residues in the CDR3. In nucleotides, the CDR3 is TGTGCCAGCAGCACTAGCGGGGGCCCCCAAGAGACCCAGTACTTC. Translated, it gives CASSTSGGPQETQYF.

The chain recombines TRBV15 with TRBJ2-5; 10 bases map to TRBD2. In germline, CDR1 is LNHNV, CDR2 YYDKDF (reference sequence). CDR3 size: 13 residues. Trimming took 9 bases from V and 1 from J; bases not matched to a gene: 2. CDR3 region: CATRTSGQETQYF. Written as DNA, the CDR3 is TGTGCCACGAGGACTAGCGGCCAAGAGACCCAGTACTTC.

J is TRBJ2-2 and V is TRBV11-2; weak D call: TRBD1 (6 bases). V shed 4 bases and J shed 8 bases, with 8 bases lying between them. This CDR3 has 12 amino acids. Germline-derived CDR1 and CDR2 are SGHAT and FQNNGV. The CDR3 region is CASSSQGGELFF. DNA for the CDR3: TGTGCCAGCAGCTCCCAGGGGGGGGAGCTGTTTTTT.

CDR3 DNA sequence: TGTGCCAGCAGCGCACTAGAGGGGACCGGGGAGCTGTTTTTT. It specifies CASSALEGTGELFF. The J gene is TRBJ2-2, the V gene TRBV7-3; the D gene could be TRBD1 or TRBD2 (5 bases each). Per the germline V gene, CDR1 is SGHTA and CDR2 is FQGTGA. The CDR3 has 14 amino acids. The V end lost 5 bases, the J end lost 5 bases, and 12 bases lay between the germline ends.

A note on this clone: This sample includes further DNA sequences coding for the same CDR3. The chain couples TRBV6-4 to TRBJ2-3; 8 bases match TRBD2. The V segment lost 4 bases and the J segment 0 bases; nucleotides outside the gene matches: 0. Germline-derived CDR1 and CDR2 are MRHNA and SNTAGT. This CDR3 has 14 residues. This CDR3 is CASSASGSTDTQYF. In DNA, the CDR3 is TGTGCCAGCAGTGCTAGCGGGAGCACAGATACGCAGTATTTT.

This sequence joins TRBV21-1 and TRBJ2-1; the DNA was not compared with TRBD2, the D call given in the table. TRBV21-1 represents a pseudogene. The CDR3 covers 16 residues. For the CDR3, the DNA is TGTGCCAGCAGCCCAAGGACTAGCGGGAGATACAATGAGCAGTTCTTC. Its translation is CASSPRTSGRYNEQFF.

The genes are TRBV5-6 and TRBJ2-1; D is perhaps TRBD1 (6 bases). Deletions cut 1 base from V and 6 bases from J, with 17 bases between. CDR1 is SGHDT and CDR2 is YYEEEE in the germline V gene. The CDR3 has 16 residues. The CDR3 spells CASSLLTGEWFNEQFF. The CDR3 DNA reads as TGTGCCAGCAGCTTGTTGACAGGTGAATGGTTCAATGAGCAGTTCTTC.

This chain joins TRBV6-5 and TRBJ2-7; 7 bases line up with TRBD1. V shed 8 bases, J shed 1 base, and the junction held 8 bases outside the gene matches. CDR3 length: 14 amino acids. Germline V gives CDR1 MNHEY, CDR2 SVGAGI. CDR3 nucleotides: TGTGCCAGCTCCCCAAGGGGGCAGTCCTACGAGCAGTACTTC. Its translation: CASSPRGQSYEQYF.